The clone carrying this T cell receptor (beta chain) came up once. This sample was included in a study of blood T cell repertoires in COVID-19. Study-level information: The samples span acute and convalescent COVID-19 from the United States, Italy and Spain.

Profiling relied on immunoSEQ multiplex PCR, and the TCRdb table lists in-frame clones only, not all of them. The repertoire includes around 250,000 clones, about 90% of them detected once, and 1.2% sits in the top ten. The germline CDR1 and CDR2 sequences are SGHNT and YYREEE (reference sequence). Trimming took 2 bases from V and 0 from J, leaving 10 bases between them. The CDR3 totals 15 residues. Residents of about two dozen US areas, aged roughly 18 to 95 years, made up the participants. The sequencing sample was made of PBMCs or T cells enriched from blood (not recorded which). This receptor was identified in a human donor in a cohort exposed to, infected with or recovered from COVID-19 (not recorded which). The donor label of this sample is uncertain. This rearrangement joins TRBV5-4 to TRBJ2-3; TRBD1 might be the D (6 bases). The CDR3 region is CASSFGDTSTDTQYF. The CDR3 DNA reads TGTGCCAGCAGCTTTGGGGACACTAGCACAGATACGCAGTATTTT.